One and the same sample provided the 27 T cell receptor beta chains below, sequenced in a study of beta chain features in type 1 diabetes. Study-level results: Shortening of TCRB CDR3s, moderate but significant, appeared in all four CD4+ subsets of Type 1 diabetes patients.

Their specific antigens are unknown. Expressed TCRB transcripts were sequenced after all isolated RNA was converted to cDNA. Libraries were prepared by immunoSEQ multiplex PCR; TCRdb keeps only in-frame clonotypes and omits some of them. The table includes some 370,000 clones, roughly a tenth detected once. The sequencing input was central memory CD4+ T cells from blood. These receptors originate from a young man with type 1 diabetes.

The genes are TRBV4-1 and TRBJ2-1; TRBD1 matches 7 bases. This CDR3 spans 17 amino acids. CDR1 and CDR2 from the germline V gene are MGHRA and YSYEKL. Unmatched junction bases numbered 11, after V lost 4 bases and J lost 2 bases. In DNA, the CDR3 is TGCGCCAGCAGCCTTTCACCAACCGGGACAGCCTACAATGAGCAGTTCTTC. This encodes CASSLSPTGTAYNEQFF.

This chain uses TRBV5-8 with TRBJ1-5; D not certain. V was clipped by 1 base and J by 1 base, with 9 bases between them. From germline, CDR1 is SGHTS and CDR2 YDEGEE. The CDR3 is made up of 15 amino acids. The CDR3 coding sequence is TGTGCCAGCAGCTTGAACTCCGACAGCAATCAGCCCCAGCATTTT. Its protein is CASSLNSDSNQPQHF.

This clone was detected ten times or more. The chain combines TRBV18 with TRBJ1-3, with D maybe TRBD1 (5 bases). Trimming cost V 2 bases and J 0 bases, with 20 bases left between them. CDR3 size: 19 residues. CDR1 KGHSH and CDR2 LQKENI come from the germline V gene. In nucleotides, the CDR3 is TGTGCCAGCTCACCAAATTGGGCTACAGTACAGGCCTCTGGAAACACCATATATTTT. It specifies CASSPNWATVQASGNTIYF.

This clone was seen more than once but under ten times. The CDR3 here is CASSQTGRGAEAFF. The CDR3 DNA follows: TGTGCCAGCAGTCAGACAGGGCGCGGGGCTGAAGCTTTCTTT. The gene calls are TRBV6-5 and TRBJ1-1; 7 positions match TRBD1. The V and J ends lost 5 bases and 6 bases, in that order; junction bases with no gene match: 9. The CDR3 sequence is 14 residues long. Germline-derived CDR1 and CDR2 are MNHEY and SVGAGI.

The sample holds a few counts of this clone. This CDR3 is also generated by other DNA sequences in the sample. The rearrangement links TRBV29-1 to TRBJ2-7; maybe TRBD2 (5 bases). Trimming took 4 bases from V and 4 from J, leaving 8 bases between them. The CDR3 runs 11 residues. Germline loops: CDR1 SQVTM, CDR2 ANQGSEA. Here the CDR3 reads CSVGRGYEQYF. CDR3 nucleotide sequence: TGCAGCGTTGGACGAGGGTACGAGCAGTACTTC.

A single count supports this clone. This sequence joins TRBV19 and TRBJ2-1; no clear D gene. Germline V CDR1 and CDR2: LNHDA, SQIVND (reference sequence). Between the trimmed V and J ends, which lost 6 bases and 0 bases, there was a span of 15 bases. The CDR3 has 16 amino acids. DNA for the CDR3: TGTGCCAGTAGGGACCGTCTAACTCCCTCCTACAATGAGCAGTTCTTC. This encodes CASRDRLTPSYNEQFF.

This clone appeared a few times. The CDR3 DNA is TGTGCCAGCAGTTACTCTTTCACAGGGGGAGGCTACGAGCAGTACTTC. The encoded protein is CASSYSFTGGGYEQYF. This rearrangement joins TRBV6-6 to TRBJ2-7; 8 positions match TRBD1. The junction had 7 bases not matched to a gene; V was cut back by 0 bases and J by 3 bases. CDR1 is MNHNY, CDR2 SVGAGI, per germline (reference sequence). The CDR3 has 16 residues.

This rearrangement joins TRBV7-9 to TRBJ1-5; 8 bases fit TRBD1. The CDR3 runs to 14 residues. With V trimmed by 3 bases and J by 6 bases, 4 bases remained unmatched. From germline, CDR1 is SEHNR and CDR2 FQNEAQ (reference sequence). CDR3 coding DNA: TGTGCCAGCAGCTTTGGGACAGGAGGTCAGCCCCAGCATTTT. Its translation is CASSFGTGGQPQHF. The full variable domain, with the rest looked up from reference TRBV7-9 and TRBJ1-5, is DTGVSQNPRHKITKRGQNVTFRCDPISEHNRLYWYRQTLGQGPEFLTYFQNEAQLEKSRLLSDRFSAERPKGSFSTLEIQRTEQGDSAMYLCASSFGTGGQPQHFGDGTRLSIL.

The sample holds a few counts of this clone. The junction departs from the called germline gene at one end, perhaps through a read error. The chain is built from TRBV6-5 and TRBJ1-2; 7 nucleotides agree with TRBD1. The CDR3 extends over 14 amino acids. Germline V gene lookup returns CDR1 MNHEY and CDR2 SVGAGI. The CDR3 sequence is CAISGDSSNYGYTF. The DNA for the CDR3 is TGTGCCATCAGTGGGGACAGTTCTAACTATGGCTACACCTTC.

This clone was observed a few times. This rearrangement joins TRBV6-5 to TRBJ2-6, with D perhaps TRBD2 (6 bases). V was shortened by 3 bases and J by 2 bases, with 8 bases between the two germline ends. This CDR3 is built from 15 residues. From germline, CDR1 is MNHEY and CDR2 SVGAGI. The CDR3 sequence: CASSYRGTGANVLTF. The CDR3 DNA sequence: TGTGCCAGCAGTTATCGGGGGACTGGGGCCAACGTCCTGACTTTC.

This clone has just a few counts. The chain links TRBV6-5 to TRBJ2-7; D gene unclear. This CDR3 has 12 amino acids. Germline V gene lookup returns CDR1 MNHEY and CDR2 SVGAGI. Trimming took 6 bases from V and 4 from J, leaving 10 bases between them. The CDR3 loop is CASRAPEYEQYF. The CDR3 nucleotides read TGTGCCAGCAGGGCGCCAGAATACGAGCAGTACTTC.

This chain links TRBV15 with TRBJ2-2; no definite D call. The length of the CDR3 is 13 residues. V was clipped by 0 bases and J by 6 bases, with 5 bases between them. CDR1 is LNHNV, CDR2 YYDKDF, per germline (reference sequence). Here the CDR3 reads CATSRERPGELFF. CDR3 bases: TGTGCCACCAGCAGAGAGAGACCCGGGGAGCTGTTTTTT.

This clone occurred many times. The rearrangement uses TRBV5-4 and TRBJ2-5; 11 nucleotides align to TRBD2. Germline V gene sequence: CDR1 SGHNT, CDR2 YYREEE (reference sequence). With V trimmed by 5 bases and J by 2 bases, 5 bases remained unmatched. The CDR3 contains 15 residues. CDR3 loop: CASSQSSGRQETQYF. In nucleotides, the CDR3 is TGTGCCAGCAGTCAGTCTAGCGGGAGGCAAGAGACCCAGTACTTC.

CDR3 nucleotide sequence: TGTGCCAGCAGGTCCGGGACTAGCAGCTCCTACGAGCAGTACTTC. It codes for CASRSGTSSSYEQYF. This chain links TRBV6-1 with TRBJ2-7, with TRBD2 identical over 9 bases. CDR3 size: 15 residues. Unmatched junction bases numbered 6, after V lost 6 bases and J lost 0 bases. Germline CDR1 MNHNS, CDR2 SASEGT.

V gene TRBV28 combines with J gene TRBJ2-7; TRBD1 aligns across 9 bases. The length of the CDR3 is 16 residues. Per germline, CDR1 MDHEN and CDR2 SYDVKM. Unmatched junction bases numbered 13, after V lost 7 bases and J lost 3 bases. CDR3 sequence (DNA): TGTGCCAGCACCCGTCTTCGGGACAGGGATTTCTACGAGCAGTACTTC. Translation: CASTRLRDRDFYEQYF.

The V and J genes are TRBV6-1 and TRBJ2-7; 7 bases align to TRBD1. V was pared by 5 bases and J by 2 bases, with 6 bases of the junction left unmatched. The CDR3 contains 14 residues. Germline values: CDR1 MNHNS, CDR2 SASEGT. Here the CDR3 reads CASSTDRATYEQYF. As DNA, the CDR3 is TGTGCCAGCAGTACCGACAGGGCCACCTACGAGCAGTACTTC.

This clone was seen only a few times. The rearrangement joins TRBV7-2 to TRBJ1-1; a possible D gene is TRBD1 (6 bases). Germline-derived CDR1 and CDR2 are SGHTA and FQGNSA. Trimming stripped 2 bases from V and 7 bases from J, with 11 bases between. The CDR3 consists of 13 residues. CDR3 residues: CASSLYIQGEAFF. The CDR3 DNA is TGTGCCAGCAGCTTATATATACAGGGTGAAGCTTTCTTT.

The rearrangement uses TRBV7-2 and TRBJ2-5; 9 bases fit TRBD1. Germline CDR1 is SGHTA and CDR2 is FQGNSA. This CDR3 has 15 residues. With V trimmed by 4 bases and J by 5 bases, 8 bases remained unmatched. CDR3: CASSSGTGNGETQYF. CDR3 nucleotide sequence: TGTGCCAGCAGCTCAGGGACAGGGAATGGGGAGACCCAGTACTTC.

A few counts support this clone. This sequence joins TRBV28 and TRBJ1-1; D gene uncertain. CDR1 and CDR2 (germline): MDHEN, SYDVKM. The CDR3 has 15 amino acids. V lost 1 base, J lost 1 base, and 10 bases lay in between. CDR3 sequence reads: CASSLLGGQNTEAFF. For the CDR3, the DNA is TGTGCCAGCAGTTTATTAGGAGGCCAGAACACTGAAGCTTTCTTT.

Comments on this clone: The junction shows a germline mismatch at one end, possibly a read error. The chain couples TRBV28 to TRBJ2-7; no reliable D call. Germline CDR1 MDHEN, CDR2 SYDVKM. There are 15 residues in the CDR3. CDR3 residues: CACSRSGTLGYEQYF. The CDR3 DNA is TGTGCCTGCAGTAGGTCAGGAACTTTAGGCTACGAGCAGTACTTC.

V gene TRBV5-1 combines with J gene TRBJ1-1; D gene unclear. In germline, CDR1 is SGHRS, CDR2 YFSETQ. The V gene lost 2 bases and the J gene lost 2 bases, with 13 bases spanning the gap. This CDR3 has 15 residues. The CDR3 is CASSFGSPANTEAFF. CDR3 DNA sequence: TGCGCCAGCAGCTTCGGGAGTCCAGCCAACACTGAAGCTTTCTTT.

The table lists this clone with a few counts. V usage is TRBV27 and J usage is TRBJ2-7; no clear D gene. V lost 5 bases and J 3 bases, leaving 20 bases between the germline ends. CDR1 and CDR2 from the germline V gene are MNHEY and SMNVEV (reference sequence). There are 16 residues in the CDR3. CDR3 region: CASSAKTTTMGYEQYF. CDR3 in DNA: TGTGCCAGCAGTGCCAAAACAACGACGATGGGCTACGAGCAGTACTTC.

This chain links TRBV2 with TRBJ2-3; no reliable D call. The CDR3 is made up of 12 amino acids. Trimming pared 9 bases from V and 1 base from J, leaving 8 bases between. Germline V lookup: CDR1 SNHLY, CDR2 FYNNEI. In DNA form, the CDR3 reads TGTGCCAGTTCTTGGGGCACAGATACGCAGTATTTT. It codes for CASSWGTDTQYF. The whole variable domain, filled in from reference TRBV2 and TRBJ2-3, reads EPEVTQTPSHQVTQMGQEVILRCVPISNHLYFYWYRQILGQKVEFLVSFYNNEISEKSEIFDDQFSVERPDGSNFTLKIRSTKLEDSAMYFCASSWGTDTQYFGPGTRLTVL.

This clone was found a few times. This sequence joins TRBV5-8 and TRBJ1-5, with D unresolved. From germline, CDR1 is SGHTS and CDR2 YDEGEE. This CDR3 has 14 amino acids. The V gene lost 2 bases and the J gene lost 9 bases, with 15 bases spanning the gap. CDR3 sequence: CASSLGRFLGPQHF. CDR3 nucleotides: TGTGCCAGCAGCTTAGGACGGTTTCTAGGGCCCCAGCATTTT.

The chain combines TRBV5-1 with TRBJ1-3; D uncertain. Germline V gene data show CDR1 as SGHRS and CDR2 as YFSETQ. The CDR3 runs 14 residues. Trimming removed 4 bases from V and 0 bases from J, with 8 bases in between. The CDR3 loop is CASSPGNSGNTIYF. CDR3 DNA: TGCGCCAGCAGCCCCGGGAACTCTGGAAACACCATATATTTT.

V is TRBV11-2 and J is TRBJ2-1; no clear D gene. This CDR3 is built from 15 residues. The germline V and J ends were trimmed by 6 bases and 9 bases, with 21 bases remaining between them. Germline V gene sequence: CDR1 SGHAT, CDR2 FQNNGV. In DNA, the CDR3 is TGTGCCAGCAGATTTGGGGTAGTACGGTCTGGTGAGCAGTTCTTC. As protein: CASRFGVVRSGEQFF.

V and J are TRBV30 and TRBJ1-5, with D uncertain. Germline V gene sequence: CDR1 GTSNPN, CDR2 SVGIG (reference sequence). With 0 bases removed from V and 2 bases from J, the gap between germline ends came to 8 bases. CDR3 length equals 14 residues. The CDR3 coding sequence is TGTGCCTGGAGTGTAGTCAGCCGCAATCAGCCCCAGCATTTT. Encoded protein: CAWSVVSRNQPQHF.